A single sample gave rise to the 18 T cell receptor beta chains below, sequenced in a study of cytomegalovirus exposure and HLA in healthy donors (dated by TCRdb to about 2017). The library relied on the immunoSEQ multiplex PCR assay. For the multiplex PCR, a mixture combining 60 forward primers for TCR Vbeta segments and 13 reverse primers for TCR Jbeta segments was used. Held by TCRdb, this immuneACCESS table contains in-frame sequences only and omits some clones. Under half of the omission traces to an unresolved V gene where checked; the cause of the rest is unknown. Here the sample has about 110,000 clones; 76% occur a single time. The ten top clones hold 7.7% of the sample. The sequenced material came from PBMCs. The origin of the receptors is a woman in her 50s in good health and CMV-seropositive.

V and J are TRBV9 and TRBJ1-6, with TRBD1 as a possible D gene (6 bases). Germline V gene data show CDR1 as SGDLS and CDR2 as YYNGEE. With 3 bases removed from V and 10 bases from J, the gap between germline ends came to 11 bases. The CDR3 has 13 residues. CDR3 in amino acids: CASSEGGSSPLHF. The CDR3 DNA sequence: TGTGCCAGCAGCGAGGGGGGGAGCTCACCCCTCCACTTT.

This clone was seen more than once but under ten times. The chain links TRBV6-5 to TRBJ1-5; the D is unclear. Germline V lookup: CDR1 MNHEY, CDR2 SVGAGI. The CDR3 has 13 amino acids. With 5 bases removed from V and 7 bases from J, the gap between germline ends came to 12 bases. CDR3 sequence: CASSRTGLQPQHF. The DNA for the CDR3 is TGTGCCAGCAGTCGGACGGGATTACAGCCCCAGCATTTT.

Of note for this clone: A junction boundary mismatches the germline segment, possibly from a read error. The rearrangement links TRBV7-9 to TRBJ2-7, with D perhaps TRBD1 (6 bases). The CDR3 is 15 amino acids. Germline V CDR1 and CDR2: SEHNR, FQNEAQ (reference sequence). The CDR3 sequence is CSSGSLTIRGYEQYF. CDR3 DNA sequence: TGTTCCAGCGGATCCCTGACAATTAGGGGGTACGAGCAGTACTTC.

The chain has TRBV6-5 and TRBJ2-5, with 9 nucleotides matching TRBD1. The DNA end lines up better with TRBJ2-7; the J call may be wrong. The germline CDR1 and CDR2 sequences are MNHEY and SVGAGI. The CDR3 runs 15 residues. CDR3 sequence reads: CASSYAGQGVYEQYF. The CDR3 coding sequence is TGTGCCAGCAGTTACGCGGGACAGGGAGTGTACGAGCAGTACTTC.

This clone was seen only a few times. Other DNA sequences of this sample code for an identical CDR3. The rearrangement uses TRBV6-5 and TRBJ1-5; D may be TRBD1 (5 bases). With 4 bases removed from V and 7 bases from J, the gap between germline ends came to 11 bases. The CDR3 contains 13 residues. Germline values: CDR1 MNHEY, CDR2 SVGAGI. The CDR3 loop reads CASSLQGGQPQHF. CDR3 coding DNA: TGTGCCAGCAGTTTGCAGGGAGGGCAGCCCCAGCATTTT.

The rearrangement links TRBV11-2 to TRBJ2-7; 13 nucleotides match TRBD2. V gave up 5 bases and J gave up 4 bases; unmatched junction bases: 8. The V gene's germline CDR1 is SGHAT and CDR2 FQNNGV. The CDR3 contains 16 residues. CDR3 bases: TGTGCCAGCAGCCGAGTTGGACTAGCGGGAGCTTACGAGCAGTACTTC. It specifies CASSRVGLAGAYEQYF.

This sequence joins TRBV5-1 and TRBJ2-1; D remains ambiguous. Trimming pared 0 bases from V and 0 bases from J, leaving 7 bases between. This CDR3 spans 15 amino acids. Germline CDR1 SGHRS, CDR2 YFSETQ. The CDR3 nucleotides are TGCGCCAGCAGCTTGGGCTCTAGCTCCTACAATGAGCAGTTCTTC. Its translation is CASSLGSSSYNEQFF.

The chain employs TRBV7-9 and TRBJ2-1; tentatively, D is TRBD2 (6 bases). CDR3 length: 15 amino acids. Trimming removed 5 bases from V and 2 bases from J, with 13 bases in between. The germline V gene encodes CDR1 SEHNR and CDR2 FQNEAQ (reference sequence). For the CDR3, the DNA is TGTGCCAGCAGCCAATGGGACTCCACCTACAATGAGCAGTTCTTC. It translates to CASSQWDSTYNEQFF.

The rearrangement uses TRBV29-1 and TRBJ2-3, with D tentatively TRBD1 (5 bases). The germline V gene has CDR1 SQVTM and CDR2 ANQGSEA. Trimming removed 7 bases at V and 3 bases at J, with 14 bases between. The CDR3 length is 13 residues. The CDR3 region has the DNA TGCAGCGGTTGCCGACAGCGAACAGATACGCAGTATTTT. It translates to CSGCRQRTDTQYF.

This chain links TRBV7-3 with TRBJ1-1; D unclear. Germline V gene data show CDR1 as SGHTA and CDR2 as FQGTGA. The CDR3 loop spans 13 amino acids. Trimming took 5 bases from V and 5 from J, leaving 12 bases between them. As DNA, the CDR3 is TGTGCCAGCAGCCACACCAGAGGGACTGAAGCTTTCTTT. Encoded protein: CASSHTRGTEAFF.

This chain links TRBV7-2 with TRBJ2-7; D possibly corresponds to TRBD2 (5 bases). V lost 7 bases to trimming and J lost 3 bases, with 10 bases between them. The CDR3 loop spans 12 amino acids. Germline CDR1 and CDR2: SGHTA and FQGNSA. This CDR3 reads CASTTGGYEQYF. The CDR3, as DNA: TGTGCCAGCACCACTGGAGGCTACGAGCAGTACTTC.

This sequence joins TRBV14 and TRBJ2-3; D not resolved. The CDR3 is 15 amino acids. V was trimmed by 1 base and J by 2 bases, leaving 10 bases between them. The germline V gene encodes CDR1 SGHDN and CDR2 FVKESK. This chain's CDR3 is CASSQVPEPTDTQYF. CDR3 sequence (DNA): TGTGCCAGCAGCCAAGTCCCAGAACCCACAGATACGCAGTATTTT.

The V and J genes are TRBV19 and TRBJ1-1; TRBD1 aligns across 8 bases. The CDR3 length is 13 residues. Germline-derived CDR1 and CDR2 are LNHDA and SQIVND (reference sequence). Trimming at V came to 9 bases and at J to 1 base, leaving 4 bases not matched to a gene. The CDR3: CASGQGANTEAFF. The CDR3 nucleotides are TGTGCCAGCGGACAGGGCGCGAACACTGAAGCTTTCTTT. Supplemented by reference TRBV19 and TRBJ1-1, the full variable domain reads DGGITQSPKYLFRKEGQNVTLSCEQNLNHDAMYWYRQDPGQGLRLIYYSQIVNDFQKGDIAEGYSVSREKKESFPLTVTSAQKNPTAFYLCASGQGANTEAFFGQGTRLTVV.

The chain's CDR3 is CASRGTSGRKYF. In DNA, the CDR3 is TGTGCCAGCAGAGGGACTAGCGGGAGGAAGTACTTC. The genes are TRBV27 and TRBJ2-7; the match to TRBD2 covers 15 bases. Trimming removed 6 bases from V and 11 bases from J; junction bases left unmatched: 2. The CDR3 runs to 12 residues. Germline V gene sequence: CDR1 MNHEY, CDR2 SMNVEV (reference sequence).

This clone has only a few counts. The J gene is TRBJ2-1, the V gene TRBV10-3, with 9 bases identical to TRBD1. The CDR3 extends over 14 amino acids. The germline gives CDR1 ENHRY, CDR2 SYGVKD. After removal of 6 bases from V and 3 bases from J, the junction contained 3 bases not matched to a gene. The DNA for the CDR3 is TGTGCCATCAGCAGGGGACAGGGCTACAATGAGCAGTTCTTC. This encodes CAISRGQGYNEQFF.

The rearrangement uses TRBV19 and TRBJ1-4, with 7 bases that match TRBD1. Trimming removed 4 bases from V and 8 bases from J; junction bases left unmatched: 10. Germline V gene sequence: CDR1 LNHDA, CDR2 SQIVND (reference sequence). This CDR3 comprises 15 residues. This CDR3 reads CASSTTGRGEEKLFF. The CDR3 DNA reads as TGTGCCAGTAGTACGACAGGGAGAGGGGAGGAAAAACTGTTTTTT.

This clone was seen more than once but under ten times. The rearrangement links TRBV2 to TRBJ2-7; 10 nucleotides line up with TRBD1. The CDR3 is 15 residues long. After removal of 5 bases from V and 4 bases from J, the junction contained 8 bases not matched to a gene. Germline CDR1 and CDR2: SNHLY and FYNNEI. Here the CDR3 DNA reads TGTGCCAGCAGTAGCCTCCGGGACAGGGGTTACGAGCAGTACTTC. This encodes CASSSLRDRGYEQYF.

The chain joins TRBV11-2 to TRBJ1-3, with D maybe TRBD1 (5 bases). CDR1 is SGHAT and CDR2 is FQNNGV in the germline V gene. The CDR3 spans 15 residues. Trimming left V 0 bases short and J 4 bases short, with 10 bases between. CDR3 region: CASSLDGAEGNTIYF. The CDR3, as DNA: TGTGCCAGCAGCTTAGATGGGGCAGAAGGAAACACCATATATTTT.